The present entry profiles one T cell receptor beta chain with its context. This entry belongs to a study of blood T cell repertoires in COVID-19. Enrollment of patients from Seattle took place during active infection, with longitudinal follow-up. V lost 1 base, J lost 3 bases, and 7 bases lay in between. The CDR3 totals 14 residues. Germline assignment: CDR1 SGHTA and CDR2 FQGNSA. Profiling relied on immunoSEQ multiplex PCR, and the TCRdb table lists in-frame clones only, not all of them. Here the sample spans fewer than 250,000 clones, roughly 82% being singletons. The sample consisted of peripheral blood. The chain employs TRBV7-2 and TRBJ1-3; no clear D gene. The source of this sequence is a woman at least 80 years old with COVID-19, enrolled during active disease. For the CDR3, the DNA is TGTGCCAGCAGCTTAGAGGAGCTTGGAAACACCATATATTTT. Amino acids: CASSLEELGNTIYF.